This TCR beta chain was captured in a study of T-cell memory formation after mild COVID-19 (dated by TCRdb to about 2021). Background for the entire study: Most TCR sequence clusters were specific to one of the two donors. Longitudinal TCRalpha and TCRbeta repertoire sequencing tracked T-cell clones expanding and contracting after mild COVID-19 in a couple of donors. The cohort was made up of two young adult volunteers, one female and one male, who were previously healthy. The investigation overall reported the following: Clones contracting from day 15 to 85 had balanced CD4/CD8 phenotypes, while a second wave expanding from day 15 to 37 was biased towards CD4+. Some responding clones were found in pre-infection memory, which suggests that pre-existing cross-reactive memory T cells took part in the SARS-CoV-2 response. Contracting CD4+ clones appeared mostly in the CM and EM memory subsets, whereas CD8+ clones were enriched in EMRA. The second-wave clones that peaked on day 37 were not confirmed to be SARS-CoV-2 specific. Only a couple of mild cases were covered by the study, and larger cohorts that include severe cases with pre-infection samples were considered necessary.

Sequencing took place on an Illumina NovaSeq 6000. TCRalpha and TCRbeta cDNA libraries were constructed by 5'RACE with constant-segment primers, with sample barcodes and unique molecular identifiers being introduced. RNA was extracted from every sample with Trizol reagent. The libraries were amplified in two PCR steps, and the second step added a second sample barcode and Illumina TruSeq adapters. Sequencing of libraries was performed on an Illumina NovaSeq with 2 x 150 bp paired-end reads. Regarding the original processing steps: With migec v1.2.7, reads were demultiplexed and then collapsed into UMI-guided consensus sequences. Using mixcr v2.1.11, UMI consensuses were aligned to TRA and TRB V and J templates and then assembled into clonotypes. A clonotype was counted as expanded or contracted only when both edgeR and NoisET called the clonotype significant, with the noise models trained on biological replicates. For edgeR calls, the thresholds were a false discovery rate-adjusted p below 0.01 and a log2 fold-change of 1. As an exploratory analysis of dynamics, max-normalized trajectories of the 1000 most abundant clonotypes were examined with PCA combined with hierarchical clustering. The CD4 or CD8 phenotype of responding clones was assigned using the separately sequenced CD4+ and CD8+ repertoires. The public reads were reanalyzed by TCRdb: fastp trimming at Q25, MiXCR alignment, in-frame beta chains only. For every CDR3 protein sequence, its rows merge into one entry that carries the most common genes and DNA. It is TCRdb's table, rather than the study itself, that gives the V and J calls and clone size. The sample profile shows around 400,000 distinct CDR3 sequences; 24% of them were found once. Of the sample, roughly 8.7% falls within the top ten clones.

Remarks on this clonotype: No antigen is known for it. One base away there is no much larger clone; base qualities are not given.

PBMCs were isolated by Ficoll-Paque density gradient centrifugation. This receptor was obtained from an adult woman who had mild COVID-19 (a few samples of this study predate the infection). The sample titles of this study are shuffled in the database, so cell type and time point are left out; the donor was told from shared clones. The sequenced material came from PBMCs or a T cell subset sorted from them (not recorded which).

For the CDR3, the sequence is CASSMGPNTEAFF. The sequenced DNA: TGTGCCAGTAGTATGGGACCGAACACTGAAGCTTTCTTT. The V gene is TRBV19 and the J gene is TRBJ1-1; D gene: possibly TRBD1, on 5 matching bases. V is clipped by 3 bases and J by 1 base, and the sequence between their germline boundaries is 6 bases long. According to the germline V gene (reference sequence), CDR1 reads LNHDA and CDR2 reads SQIVND. Inclusive of the bounding cysteine and phenylalanine, the CDR3 is 13 residues long. Only the CDR3 DNA stays, 39 bases, in frame from base 1. Outside the CDR3, residues come from the reference TRBV19 and TRBJ1-1 proteins, so the full variable domain is: DGGITQSPKYLFRKEGQNVTLSCEQNLNHDAMYWYRQDPGQGLRLIYYSQIVNDFQKGDIAEGYSVSREKKESFPLTVTSAQKNPTAFYLCASSMGPNTEAFFGQGTRLTVV.